The 23 T cell receptor beta chains in this list originate from one sample, sequenced in a study of technical replicates of blood from several donors. Measured with immunoSEQ multiplex PCR; TCRdb has only the in-frame clones, and not every one. The sample records fewer than 100,000 clones, 90% to 95% being singletons. The specimen was T cells isolated from PBMCs. The receptor source for this set is a human donor in good health.

The genes are TRBV15 and TRBJ2-7; D might be TRBD1 (6 bases). Deletions cut 2 bases from V and 4 bases from J, with 12 bases between. CDR3 length equals 14 residues. The V gene's germline CDR1 is LNHNV and CDR2 YYDKDF (reference sequence). The CDR3 nucleotides are TGTGCCACCAGCAGAAGTCACACAGGGTACGAGCAGTACTTC. The encoded protein is CATSRSHTGYEQYF.

In its sample, this clone was seen a few times. This sequence joins TRBV5-6 and TRBJ1-1, with 8 bases aligning to TRBD1. CDR1 SGHDT and CDR2 YYEEEE come from the germline V gene. This CDR3 has 16 amino acids. With V trimmed by 4 bases and J by 1 base, 9 bases remained unmatched. CDR3 sequence reads: CASSHYWDRKNTEAFF. In DNA form, the CDR3 reads TGTGCCAGCAGCCACTACTGGGACAGGAAGAACACTGAAGCTTTCTTT. Full variable domain (missing parts from reference TRBV5-6 and TRBJ1-1): DAGVTQSPTHLIKTRGQQVTLRCSPKSGHDTVSWYQQALGQGPQFIFQYYEEEERQRGNFPDRFSGHQFPNYSSELNVNALLLGDSALYLCASSHYWDRKNTEAFFGQGTRLTVV.

This clone was picked up one time. Here the CDR3 DNA reads TGTGCCAGCAGCTTAGTAGGCCTAGCGGGAGGAAACAGGGAGCTGTTTTTT. Protein: CASSLVGLAGGNRELFF. The V call is TRBV5-6, the J call TRBJ2-2, with 11 positions matching TRBD2. The CDR3 spans 17 residues. Trimming at V came to 2 bases and at J to 9 bases, leaving 12 bases not matched to a gene. Germline V CDR1 and CDR2: SGHDT, YYEEEE.

V gene TRBV28 combines with J gene TRBJ1-5; TRBD1 agrees at 11 bases. Germline V gene sequence: CDR1 MDHEN, CDR2 SYDVKM. V shed 3 bases and J 4 bases; nucleotides not matched to a gene: 2. CDR3 length equals 15 residues. This CDR3 reads CASSFGTGGNQPQHF. In nucleotides, the CDR3 is TGTGCCAGCAGTTTTGGGACAGGGGGGAATCAGCCCCAGCATTTT.

This clone came up once. The chain has TRBV11-2 and TRBJ2-3, with 11 bases aligning to TRBD2. The CDR3 has 16 residues. Germline V lookup: CDR1 SGHAT, CDR2 FQNNGV. The V and J ends lost 5 bases and 4 bases, in that order; junction bases with no gene match: 8. CDR3 loop: CASSTTSGSISDTQYF. In DNA, the CDR3 is TGTGCCAGCAGCACAACTAGCGGGAGTATCTCAGATACGCAGTATTTT.

In DNA, the CDR3 is TGTGCCAGCAGCCCAGGGGACCCGACACTTCTCACACCCCTCCACTTT. It translates to CASSPGDPTLLTPLHF. This sequence joins TRBV4-2 and TRBJ1-6; tentatively, D is TRBD1 (6 bases). CDR3 length: 16 residues. Germline V CDR1 and CDR2: LGHNA, YNFKEQ. The V gene lost 4 bases and the J gene lost 11 bases, with 21 bases spanning the gap.

The gene calls are TRBV5-1 and TRBJ2-3, with unresolved D. V lost 2 bases and J 4 bases, leaving 8 bases between the germline ends. CDR3 length equals 13 residues. Germline V lookup: CDR1 SGHRS, CDR2 YFSETQ. CDR3 sequence reads: CASSLASADTQYF. As DNA, the CDR3 is TGCGCCAGCAGCTTAGCGTCGGCAGATACGCAGTATTTT.

This chain uses TRBV6-1 with TRBJ2-7, with TRBD1 identical over 7 bases. The CDR3 extends over 17 amino acids. The trim removed 4 bases at V and 2 bases at J, leaving 14 bases unmatched. From germline, CDR1 is MNHNS and CDR2 SASEGT. The CDR3 coding sequence is TGTGCCAGCAGTGTCCCCTCTGACAGGGAGCACACCTACGAGCAGTACTTC. Protein: CASSVPSDREHTYEQYF.

The chain recombines TRBV6-5 with TRBJ2-3; no definite D call. Germline CDR1 is MNHEY and CDR2 is SVGAGI. The CDR3 spans 14 residues. The V gene lost 0 bases and the J gene lost 0 bases, with 4 bases spanning the gap. The CDR3 region has the DNA TGTGCCAGCAGTTACTCGAGAAGCACAGATACGCAGTATTTT. Its protein product is CASSYSRSTDTQYF.

The chain couples TRBV5-6 to TRBJ2-7, with D possibly being TRBD1 (5 bases). Germline V gives CDR1 SGHDT, CDR2 YYEEEE. Trimming cost V 0 bases and J 3 bases, with 13 bases left between them. This CDR3 is 15 amino acids long. The CDR3 region has the DNA TGTGCCAGCAGCTTGGGCCAGGGCATGTACTACGAGCAGTACTTC. It encodes CASSLGQGMYYEQYF.

The rearrangement joins TRBV6-5 to TRBJ1-3; D uncertain. CDR1 is MNHEY and CDR2 is SVGAGI in the germline V gene. Deletions cut 6 bases from V and 2 bases from J, with 5 bases between. This CDR3 is built from 12 residues. CDR3 nucleotide sequence: TGTGCCAGCAGGGGCACTGGAAACACCATATATTTT. Protein product: CASRGTGNTIYF.

The J gene is TRBJ1-6, the V gene TRBV2, with D possibly TRBD1 on 5 matching bases. Trimming pared 3 bases from V and 0 bases from J, leaving 18 bases between. The length of the CDR3 is 19 residues. Germline V gene data show CDR1 as SNHLY and CDR2 as FYNNEI. The CDR3: CASSDRWGVGSSYNSPLHF. The CDR3, as DNA: TGTGCCAGCAGTGACCGGTGGGGGGTAGGGAGCTCCTATAATTCACCCCTCCACTTT.

The CDR3 reads CASNGGAGNQPQHF. The CDR3 nucleotides read TGTGCCAGTAACGGGGGGGCGGGAAATCAGCCCCAGCATTTT. V and J are TRBV19 and TRBJ1-5; D is perhaps TRBD1 (6 bases). CDR3 size: 14 residues. Trimming took 7 bases from V and 4 from J, leaving 14 bases between them. Germline CDR1 is LNHDA and CDR2 is SQIVND (reference sequence).

The chain joins TRBV11-2 to TRBJ1-2; D perhaps matches TRBD1 (5 bases). This CDR3 comprises 15 residues. Deletions cut 5 bases from V and 0 bases from J, with 13 bases between. Per germline, CDR1 SGHAT and CDR2 FQNNGV. CDR3 DNA: TGTGCCAGCAGCCCGAGCCAGACAGCTAACTATGGCTACACCTTC. This encodes CASSPSQTANYGYTF.

This chain uses TRBV7-8 with TRBJ1-4; a weak D match, TRBD1 (6 bases). The CDR3 runs to 13 residues. Looked up from germline, CDR1 is SGHVS and CDR2 is FQNEAQ. The germline V and J ends were trimmed by 5 bases and 8 bases, with 12 bases remaining between them. The CDR3 is CASSGQNREKLFF. The DNA of the CDR3 is TGTGCCAGCAGCGGACAGAATCGGGAAAAACTGTTTTTT.

The chain uses TRBV5-6 and TRBJ2-7, with TRBD2 matching 9 bases. CDR1 and CDR2 (germline): SGHDT, YYEEEE. The ends lost 5 bases at V and 1 base at J; junction bases unmatched: 7. The CDR3 totals 15 residues. The CDR3: CASSYFSGGSYEQYF. CDR3 coding DNA: TGTGCCAGCAGTTACTTTAGCGGGGGTTCCTACGAGCAGTACTTC.

The chain is built from TRBV27 and TRBJ2-7, with 8 bases that match TRBD1. Germline V gives CDR1 MNHEY, CDR2 SMNVEV (reference sequence). With 0 bases clipped from V and 1 base from J, the junction kept 5 bases outside the gene matches. The CDR3 has 16 amino acids. In DNA form, the CDR3 reads TGTGCCAGCAGTTTATCCGCGGACAGGGCATCCTACGAGCAGTACTTC. Amino acid sequence: CASSLSADRASYEQYF.

CDR3 residues: CAWSFLSGEQYF. In DNA form, the CDR3 reads TGTGCCTGGAGTTTCCTGTCGGGAGAGCAGTACTTC. J is TRBJ2-7 and V is TRBV30, with TRBD2 as a possible D gene (5 bases). Trimming cost V 2 bases and J 7 bases, with 12 bases left between them. Germline lookup yields CDR1 GTSNPN and CDR2 SVGIG (reference sequence). The CDR3 covers 12 residues. Looking up the rest from reference TRBV30 and TRBJ2-7 gives the full variable domain: SQTIHQWPATLVQPVGSPLSLECTVEGTSNPNLYWYRQAAGRGLQLLFYSVGIGQISSEVPQNLSASRPQDRQFILSSKKLLLSDSGFYLCAWSFLSGEQYFGPGTRLTVT.

The chain has TRBV5-1 and TRBJ1-5; 8 bases align to TRBD1. After removal of 4 bases from V and 7 bases from J, the junction contained 7 bases not matched to a gene. The CDR3 covers 14 residues. In germline, CDR1 is SGHRS, CDR2 YFSETQ. CDR3 nucleotide sequence: TGCGCCAGCAGCGATGGGACAGGCCCCCAGCCCCAGCATTTT. Amino acids: CASSDGTGPQPQHF.

The chain links TRBV27 to TRBJ2-6; D is ambiguous. V lost 3 bases and J lost 2, with 2 bases in between. The CDR3 extends over 13 amino acids. Germline CDR1 and CDR2: MNHEY and SMNVEV (reference sequence). CDR3 nucleotides: TGTGCCAGCAGTTTCGCTGGGGCCAACGTCCTGACTTTC. Its protein product is CASSFAGANVLTF.

The chain joins TRBV7-3 to TRBJ1-1; 9 bases map to TRBD1. This CDR3 region has 15 residues. The trim removed 2 bases at V and 6 bases at J, leaving 7 bases unmatched. Germline assignment: CDR1 SGHTA and CDR2 FQGTGA. The CDR3 is CASSLRGQGRAEAFF. Here the CDR3 DNA reads TGTGCCAGCAGCTTACGGGGACAGGGTCGGGCTGAAGCTTTCTTT.

The gene calls are TRBV28 and TRBJ2-3; 11 nucleotides line up with TRBD2. This CDR3 spans 19 amino acids. J was trimmed by 2 bases and V by 5 bases; bases with no gene match: 15. The germline gives CDR1 MDHEN, CDR2 SYDVKM. The CDR3 coding sequence is TGTGCCAGCAGTGCGACTAGCGGGAAGGCGTCCGGGTACACAGATACGCAGTATTTT. It codes for CASSATSGKASGYTDTQYF.

The CDR3 coding sequence is TGCGCCAGCAGCTTGGGATCCCGGGACAGTATCTACGAGCAGTACTTC. It encodes CASSLGSRDSIYEQYF. The V and J genes are TRBV5-1 and TRBJ2-7; TRBD1 agrees at 7 bases. The germline CDR1 and CDR2 sequences are SGHRS and YFSETQ. V shed 0 bases, J shed 3 bases, and the junction held 9 bases outside the gene matches. The CDR3 is 16 residues long.